The T cell receptor beta chain under discussion was sequenced for a study of shared clonotypes between healthy human individuals. For the study at large: The study used three CD4 naive, three CD4 memory, two CD8 naive and one CD8 memory plate per donor. Broader study findings: Relative to their counterparts shared across all four donors, non-shared clonotypes exhibited diminished generation probabilities. On the whole, naive subsets had larger estimated richness than memory subsets had.

Assay used: immunoSEQ multiplex PCR; TCRdb lists only in-frame clones, some missing. The sample includes 2 million to 2.5 million clones, 90% to 97% of them seen just once. Each of the donors was a healthy adult who was HIV-negative and had not had a recent acute infection or vaccination. Between the trimmed V and J ends, which lost 5 bases and 8 bases, there was a span of 13 bases. The CDR3 totals 13 residues. CDR1 is MNHEY and CDR2 is SMNVEV in the germline V gene (reference sequence). Notes on this clone: Its antigen is not identified.

V is TRBV27 and J is TRBJ2-4; perhaps TRBD1 as D (6 bases). The sequencing input was naive CD4+ T cells sorted from blood. The subset here: CD45RA+ positively selected. The source is a man aged 18 to 35 in good health. The CDR3 DNA sequence: TGTGCCAGCAGTGTAACAGGGTCGGACATTCAGTACTTC. It encodes CASSVTGSDIQYF.